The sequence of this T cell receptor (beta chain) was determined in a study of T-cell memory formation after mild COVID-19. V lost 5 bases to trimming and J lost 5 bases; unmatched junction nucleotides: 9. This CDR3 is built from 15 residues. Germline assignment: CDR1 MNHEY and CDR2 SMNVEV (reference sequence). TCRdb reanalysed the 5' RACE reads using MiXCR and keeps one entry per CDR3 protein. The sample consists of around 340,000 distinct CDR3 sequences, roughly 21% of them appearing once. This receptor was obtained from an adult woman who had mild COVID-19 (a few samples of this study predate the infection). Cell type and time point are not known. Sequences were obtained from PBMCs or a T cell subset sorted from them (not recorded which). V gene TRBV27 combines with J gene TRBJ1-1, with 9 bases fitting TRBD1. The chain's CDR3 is CASSPTGGVETEAFF. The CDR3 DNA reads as TGTGCCAGCAGTCCAACAGGGGGCGTAGAGACTGAAGCTTTCTTT.